Below are 19 T cell receptor beta chains sequenced from a single sample in a study of blood T cell repertoires in COVID-19. Libraries were prepared by immunoSEQ multiplex PCR; TCRdb keeps only in-frame clonotypes and omits some of them. The sample contains about 260,000 clones, approximately 85% of which appear only once. The sequenced sample was PBMCs or T cells enriched from blood (not recorded which). The source of these receptors is a woman between 50 and 59 years old who had recovered from COVID-19.

This clone turned up a few times. The rearrangement links TRBV9 to TRBJ1-4, with D possibly TRBD1 on 6 matching bases. V dropped 5 bases and J dropped 8 bases, with 10 bases sitting between them. CDR1 is SGDLS and CDR2 is YYNGEE in the germline V gene. The CDR3 totals 12 residues. This CDR3 is CASSPDREKLFF. CDR3 bases: TGTGCCAGCAGTCCCGACAGGGAAAAACTGTTTTTT.

This clone has only one observation. The chain carries TRBV7-9 and TRBJ2-5; D ambiguous. Trimming shortened V by 4 bases and J by 7 bases, and 10 bases separated the two germline ends. The germline V gene has CDR1 SEHNR and CDR2 FQNEAQ (reference sequence). The CDR3 totals 12 residues. The DNA of the CDR3 is TGTGCCAGCAGCTCCAAAGAGCCGACCCAGTACTTC. Protein: CASSSKEPTQYF.

This clone has a single count. Since a much larger clone is just one base distant, this may be a read error. The chain has TRBV3-1 (or the pseudogene TRBV3-2) and TRBJ2-7; 7 nucleotides align to TRBD2. Germline CDR1 and CDR2: LGHDT and YNNKEL (reference sequence). The CDR3 is made up of 14 amino acids. Trimming cost V 6 bases and J 0 bases; bases outside gene matches: 5. The CDR3 loop is CASSYGTNSYEQYF. The CDR3 DNA reads as TGTGCCAGCAGTTACGGGACTAACTCCTACGAGCAGTACTTC.

The V gene is TRBV7-2, the J gene TRBJ2-5, with 15 bases that match TRBD2. The CDR3 runs 17 residues. After removal of 4 bases from V and 4 bases from J, the junction contained 7 bases not matched to a gene. In germline, CDR1 is SGHTA, CDR2 FQGNSA. CDR3 bases: TGTGCCAGCAGCTCGGGACTAGCGGGGGGCGGTGTAGAGACCCAGTACTTC. Its protein product is CASSSGLAGGGVETQYF.

This clone was seen once. This chain joins TRBV2 and TRBJ1-5, with 8 bases aligning to TRBD1. Losses at the gene ends were 4 bases for V and 6 bases for J; bases not matched to a gene: 8. This CDR3 comprises 15 residues. Germline CDR1 SNHLY, CDR2 FYNNEI. The CDR3 sequence is CASSADGQGGQPQHF. The CDR3, as DNA: TGTGCCAGCAGTGCCGATGGACAGGGAGGTCAGCCCCAGCATTTT.

The chain recombines TRBV5-1 with TRBJ2-1; D is ambiguous. Germline CDR1 is SGHRS and CDR2 is YFSETQ. The CDR3 consists of 12 residues. The V and J ends lost 7 bases and 8 bases respectively, with 13 bases between them. The CDR3 is CASRQVDYEQFF. CDR3 DNA sequence: TGCGCCAGCCGCCAGGTCGATTATGAGCAGTTCTTC.

The genes are TRBV6-2 or TRBV6-3 and TRBJ2-7; 8 nucleotides line up with TRBD1. The V gene end was trimmed by 4 bases and the J gene end by 3 bases; junction bases not matched to a gene: 11. The CDR3 loop spans 16 amino acids. Germline CDR1 and CDR2: MNHEY and SVGEGT. CDR3 nucleotides: TGTGCCAGCAGTTCATACTCCCGGGACAGGAGCTACGAGCAGTACTTC. Translated, it gives CASSSYSRDRSYEQYF.

The chain uses TRBV6-6 and TRBJ2-3; 11 nucleotides match TRBD2. The CDR3 runs to 16 residues. CDR1 and CDR2 from the germline V gene are MNHNY and SVGAGI (reference sequence). V shed 7 bases, J shed 3 bases, and the junction held 9 bases outside the gene matches. This CDR3 reads CASIGSGRAVTDTQYF. CDR3 coding DNA: TGTGCCAGCATAGGTAGCGGGAGGGCCGTAACAGATACGCAGTATTTT.

V is TRBV5-8 and J is TRBJ1-5; 12 nucleotides align to TRBD1. Germline trimming cut 3 bases from V and 6 bases from J; bases unmatched to any gene: 4. This CDR3 spans 15 amino acids. CDR1 is SGHTS, CDR2 YDEGEE, per germline. Here the CDR3 reads CASSWDRGLGQPQHF. The CDR3 DNA follows: TGTGCCAGCAGCTGGGACAGGGGGCTGGGTCAGCCCCAGCATTTT.

V is TRBV5-1 and J is TRBJ1-1; no definite D call. The CDR3 is 15 residues long. Deletions cut 4 bases from V and 5 bases from J, with 18 bases between. Germline V CDR1 and CDR2: SGHRS, YFSETQ. CDR3 amino acids: CASSPGRPGSTEAFF. The CDR3, as DNA: TGCGCCAGCAGCCCGGGTAGGCCGGGGAGTACTGAAGCTTTCTTT.

The chain joins TRBV5-1 to TRBJ1-2; D is uncertain. The CDR3 contains 12 residues. Germline assignment: CDR1 SGHRS and CDR2 YFSETQ. V was pared by 0 bases and J by 7 bases, with 7 bases between. The CDR3 is CASSLESGGYTF. CDR3 DNA: TGCGCCAGCAGCTTGGAAAGCGGTGGCTACACCTTC.

The chain carries TRBV3-1 (or the pseudogene TRBV3-2) and TRBJ2-2, with a possible D match to TRBD2 (5 bases). The CDR3 length is 13 residues. V was shortened by 4 bases and J by 5 bases, with 8 bases between the two germline ends. Germline CDR1 is LGHDT and CDR2 is YNNKEL (reference sequence). CDR3 coding DNA: TGTGCCAGCAGCCCGGGGTGGACCGGGGAGCTGTTTTTT. It codes for CASSPGWTGELFF.

This chain joins TRBV28 and TRBJ1-6, with TRBD1 matching 8 bases. From germline, CDR1 is MDHEN and CDR2 SYDVKM. This CDR3 spans 13 amino acids. The V segment lost 6 bases and the J segment 9 bases; nucleotides outside the gene matches: 4. CDR3 in amino acids: CASRGQGRSPLHF. In DNA, the CDR3 is TGTGCCAGCAGAGGACAGGGTCGTTCACCCCTCCACTTT.

The chain has TRBV27 and TRBJ2-7, with 8 nucleotides matching TRBD2. V was pared by 3 bases and J by 2 bases, with 6 bases of the junction left unmatched. Germline CDR1 is MNHEY and CDR2 is SMNVEV (reference sequence). CDR3 length: 15 residues. CDR3 nucleotide sequence: TGTGCCAGCAGTTTGGAACCCGGGAGGGCCTACGAGCAGTACTTC. This gives the protein CASSLEPGRAYEQYF.

The V call is TRBV5-1, the J call TRBJ2-1; a weak D match, TRBD2 (7 bases). This CDR3 comprises 15 residues. Germline assignment: CDR1 SGHRS and CDR2 YFSETQ. V dropped 2 bases and J dropped 3 bases, with 12 bases sitting between them. This CDR3 is CASSFDGGLYNEQFF. In nucleotides, the CDR3 is TGCGCCAGCAGCTTCGACGGGGGGCTCTACAATGAGCAGTTCTTC.

This rearrangement joins TRBV30 to TRBJ1-2, with D unclear. Trimming cost V 8 bases and J 6 bases, with 19 bases left between them. Germline V CDR1 and CDR2: GTSNPN, SVGIG (reference sequence). The CDR3 totals 13 residues. CDR3 DNA: TGTGCCGGAAATCCGGAGGGTTGGAATGGCTACACCTTC. Translated: CAGNPEGWNGYTF.

This rearrangement joins TRBV9 to TRBJ2-7; TRBD1 agrees at 10 bases. The CDR3 loop spans 15 amino acids. Trimming took 3 bases from V and 3 from J; bases not matched to a gene: 6. Germline values: CDR1 SGDLS, CDR2 YYNGEE. This CDR3 reads CASSELGTGVYEQYF. CDR3 nucleotide sequence: TGTGCCAGCAGCGAACTCGGGACAGGGGTCTACGAGCAGTACTTC.

This chain connects TRBV28 to TRBJ1-2; D might be TRBD1 (6 bases). The CDR3 spans 13 residues. The germline V gene has CDR1 MDHEN and CDR2 SYDVKM. Between the trimmed V and J ends, which lost 5 bases and 5 bases, there was a span of 12 bases. CDR3 sequence: CASSHRQAYGYTF. In DNA form, the CDR3 reads TGTGCCAGCAGTCACCGACAGGCTTATGGCTACACCTTC.

The V and J genes are TRBV11-2 and TRBJ2-7; 11 nucleotides line up with TRBD2. In germline, CDR1 is SGHAT, CDR2 FQNNGV. J gave up 4 bases and V 1 base, and 0 bases lay outside the gene matches. The CDR3 has 14 residues. The CDR3 DNA reads as TGTGCCAGCAGCTTAGGGACTAGCGGGTACGAGCAGTACTTC. This codes for CASSLGTSGYEQYF.